This section outlines one TCR beta chain sequence together with its context. Its antigen remains unknown. The CDR3 sequence is 16 residues long. Germline V lookup: CDR1 SGHDT, CDR2 YYEEEE. Deletions cut 0 bases from V and 1 base from J, with 13 bases between. The data were obtained in a study of cytomegalovirus exposure and HLA in healthy donors. Study conclusions and caveats: Within a later analysis, the majority of CMV-associated TCR beta chains appeared HLA-restricted.

The PCR was carried out with 60 Vbeta primers and 13 Jbeta primers. TCRdb keeps only in-frame clones here, not all; method: immunoSEQ multiplex PCR. Of roughly 160,000 clones listed, approximately 83% are singletons. The source material was PBMCs. The chain is built from TRBV5-6 and TRBJ1-1, with TRBD1 as a possible D gene (6 bases). The TCR was taken from a boy aged 2 to 10 in good health and CMV-seronegative. The CDR3 reads CASSLGGTYQNTEAFF. The CDR3 DNA reads as TGTGCCAGCAGCTTGGGGGGGACATACCAGAACACTGAAGCTTTCTTT.